This T cell receptor beta chain is from a study of spatial heterogeneity in lung cancer. As for the study in general: The count of detected beta-chain sequences consistently exceeded that of alpha-chain sequences. Unique TCR and UMI combinations averaged more than ten appearances each in raw reads.

One entry per CDR3 protein results from TCRdb running MiXCR on the 5' RACE reads. The table has 15,000 to 20,000 distinct CDR3 sequences, around 19% seen once. The sample holds many counts of this clonotype. Its antigen is as yet unknown. Time point denoted: sample taken at primary tumor resection. Whole RNA, which was extracted from tumor, nontumor lung tissue or frozen PBMC, was sequenced without any cell sorting. Untreated early-stage non-small cell lung cancer patients, roughly 75 in total, were the donors. This CDR3 is built from 12 residues. The V gene lost 3 bases and the J gene lost 10 bases, with 10 bases spanning the gap. Germline lookup yields CDR1 KGHSH and CDR2 LQKENI. Findings and caveats of the study: Resection blood, more than follow-up blood, showed ubiquitous expanded tumor TCRs.

The starting material was PBMCs, obtained at surgery. The clonotype originates from a male donor with early-stage non-small cell lung cancer. The rearrangement links TRBV18 to TRBJ2-1; D perhaps matches TRBD2 (5 bases). CDR3 DNA: TGTGCCAGCTCACCCCGAAGAGGGGAGCAGTTCTTC. It translates to CASSPRRGEQFF.